This T cell receptor beta chain is from a study of cytomegalovirus exposure and HLA in healthy donors (dated by TCRdb to about 2017). Describing the broader study: An earlier analysis of about 560 of the donors reported approximately 300 Gb of sequence data and around 120 million unique TCR beta sequences obtained from approximately 180 million T cells. Besides the first cohort of 666 subjects, a separate validation cohort made up of roughly 120 different subjects was used. In an earlier analysis of 550 to 700 of the donors, high-throughput TCR beta sequencing was used to judge whether each TCR beta V gene segment behaved as functional or pseudogenic. All discovery cohort repertoires had been generated on a single sequencing platform. A few DR-DQ haplotypes were treated as single units for association and clustering because of strong linkage in the cohort. On average, roughly 240,000 unique TCR beta nucleotide sequences were sequenced per donor among 398 genotyped donors of the cohort, with roughly 19% of those sequences being non-productive. Class I and class II HLA loci were covered by the typing at four-digit resolution. The later analysis used no new phenotypic data to find candidate immune exposures, relying instead on TCR beta sequences and their occurrence across donors. The study used immunosequencing to profile the T cell repertoires of about 670 subjects and linked those repertoires to cytomegalovirus serostatus. In a later analysis, previously published TCR beta repertoires from 666 donors were re-analyzed and high-resolution HLA genotyping was added so that TCR occurrence patterns could be studied. High-throughput TCR immunosequencing, statistical association of individual TCRs with disease status, and machine learning were combined to predict cytomegalovirus infection status. The study aimed to test whether signatures of past pathogen exposure could be identified by cataloging public T cell receptors. An early release covering 550 to 650 HLA-typed donors comprised 300 to 350 gigabases of sequencing data and around 86 million unique TCR sequences. The number of typed donors differed by locus: about 620-640 for A, B, C, DRB1 and DQB1; approximately 520 for DQA1; about 600 for DPA1; and roughly 450 for DPB1. A later genetic analysis used genome-wide SNP genotypes for about three fifths of the 666 donors, treating that subset as a discovery cohort. Alongside the repertoire data, information on donor age, sex, ethnicity and CMV serostatus was compiled. The genetic ancestry cluster associated with self-reported Caucasian donors included around four fifths of the 350 to 500 genotyped donors.

In the germline V gene, CDR1 corresponds to SGHTS and CDR2 to YDEGEE. V is cut back by 4 bases and J by 9 bases, with 4 bases in the junction unmatched. CDR3 length: 12 amino acids, cysteine to phenylalanine. Just CDR3 DNA is preserved here, 36 bases in frame from base 1. The method behind the library was the immunoSEQ multiplex PCR assay. A mixture of 60 forward primers for TCR Vbeta segments and 13 reverse primers for TCR Jbeta segments was used in the multiplex PCR. A multiplex PCR assay on genomic DNA amplified the CDR3 region of rearranged TCR beta genes. The Illumina HiSeq System was used to sequence the amplified TCR beta libraries as 87-base-pair reads. The authors processed their data as follows. A later analysis tallied around 80 million unique TCR beta chains across the 666 repertoires, and around 9.9 million of those chains were shared by two or more donors. A nearest-neighbor algorithm error-corrected the raw reads and collapsed the reads into unique sequences, merging closely related sequences to remove PCR and sequencing errors. V, D and J gene segments were assigned by aligning CDR3 sequences to IMGT reference sequences. For a sequence to be retained, a match of at least six nucleotides to both a V gene segment and a J gene segment was required. Rearrangements were called productive when the CDR3 lacked stop codons and stayed in frame with V and J; all others were non-productive. Following IMGT convention, CDR3 was defined as the stretch from the second conserved V-encoded cysteine up to the conserved J-encoded phenylalanine. Sequences without an unambiguous match to a single V gene segment were excluded from the earlier analysis of about 640 of the donors. In an earlier analysis of several hundred of the donors, V segments were called functional above 56.7% productive rearrangements and were called segregating when the between-donor standard deviation exceeded 5%. A statistical classification framework was developed to diagnose cytomegalovirus status using the catalog of TCR beta chain sequences. V and J gene assignment, in a later analysis, came from comparing TCR nucleotide sequences with IMGT/GENE-DB human TR gene sequences. In a later analysis, CDR3 sequences and most-parsimonious VDJ recombination scenarios were assigned using the TCRdist pipeline. A later analysis defined each TCR beta chain by its CDR3 amino acid sequence plus V-gene family, and excluded reads lacking a unique V-gene family. In a later analysis, 550 to 650 highly shared, low-generation-probability nucleotide sequences were removed to address suspected cross-contamination and a sequencing artifact. In a later analysis, a clonal expansion index for each public chain was calculated from normalized within-repertoire ranks of inferred template counts. In a later analysis, generation probabilities were computed using a VDJ recombination model fitted to out-of-frame rearrangements, and the results were checked against IGoR. Hypergeometric tests were used in a later analysis to score TCR-TCR, TCR-HLA and TCR-CMV co-occurrence, with a repertoire-size bias correction applied to the TCR pairs. A later analysis estimated false discovery rates by permuting HLA or CMV assignments 20 times. In a later analysis, co-occurring TCRs were grouped using DBSCAN, with TCRdist sequence similarity added in when clustering inside HLA-allele-positive subsets. Repertoires with fewer than 30,000 or more than 120,000 public chains, plus five repertoires with anomalous nucleotide sharing, were excluded from co-occurrence clustering. What TCRdb holds here is the immuneACCESS table cut down to in-frame rearrangements. Part of the clones is not present; checked against another copy, under half of the missing clones reflect an unresolved V gene, and the others are unexplained. That table furnishes V, J and clone size, whereas the DNA furnished D and trimming. The sample table holds fewer than 150,000 clones, of which around 77% were seen once. About 5.3% of the sample lies in the top ten.

As regards this clone: Its binding antigen is unknown. No base quality values were provided; no much bigger clone lies one nucleotide off.

Overall study outcomes, separate from this receptor: Specific HLA alleles were associated with 15,000 to 20,000 TCR beta sequences at a false discovery rate of 0.05 in a later analysis. Compared with equally common non-associated chains, HLA-associated TCR beta chains in a later analysis were more clonally expanded and had lower generation probabilities. A further reported finding was that TCR beta sequences accurately predicted the HLA-A and HLA-B alleles for most subjects in the first cohort. In vitro tests confirmed that a few of the cytomegalovirus-associated TCR beta chains recognize cytomegalovirus antigens. Sequencing depth was assumed to be roughly uniform across donors in the presence/absence analyses, though that assumption may not hold. A later analysis found that most CMV-associated TCR beta chains appeared HLA-restricted, with HLA associations seemingly driven largely by CMV exposure. HLA typing was unavailable for some donors at each locus, so association tests used only the typed subset. The 87-base-pair reads could not distinguish some IMGT-functional V segments, including TRBV6-2 and TRBV6-3, so those segments were excluded. An association between a missense DCLRE1C variant and V-gene and J-gene trimming of TCR beta chains was found in a later genetic analysis and replicated in an independent cohort. CMV serostatus was the only immune exposure information available for the cohort. Because counts were too low, fewer than 20 rarely observed V segments, including chromosome 9 orphons, were excluded from the earlier analysis of roughly 580 of the donors. It was suggested by the authors that the approach could potentially be generalized to other disease states and immunological phenotypes. A later analysis found that TCR association rates varied across HLA loci, with DRB1 alleles showing the most associated TCRs and HLA-C alleles the fewest. Strong co-occurrence of HLA alleles, especially DR and DQ, made assigning TCR associations to individual alleles difficult. Compared with the 666-donor mean, donors in an Asian-associated ancestry cluster had fewer N-insertions in productive TCRs, according to a later genetic analysis. Linkage disequilibrium might explain the correlated functional status among segregating V segments, but an unknown experimental factor could not be ruled out. In an earlier analysis of roughly 560 of the donors, most TCR beta V segments were observed in productive rearrangements about 87% or about 30% of the time, broadly matching IMGT annotations. The classifier was reported to diagnose cytomegalovirus status with high specificity and sensitivity in both the original and validation cohorts. The sequencing pipeline was judged likely to have produced a cluster of highly shared sequence variants as a technical artifact. Most TCR sequences were seen in very few donors, while some public TCRs were found in many individuals. Only TCR beta chains were sequenced in this cohort, and the absence of alpha or paired-chain data limited detectable features. According to a later analysis, parvovirus B19, influenza, CMV and Epstein-Barr virus appeared linked to several top co-occurrence clusters. In the study, approximately 150 TCR beta chains were listed as associated with cytomegalovirus.

In total, more than 500 healthy bone marrow donors made up the cohort. All cohort members were sampled while nominally healthy, although unrecorded immune exposures were likely present. The donor tested CMV seronegative and was one of the 352 seronegative cohort members. Each donor provided a peripheral blood sample, and peripheral blood mononuclear cells were used for TCR beta sequencing. Genomic DNA extraction from the blood cell samples was performed with the Qiagen DNeasy Blood Extraction Kit. The receptor comes from a woman in her 50s in good health and CMV-seronegative. Sequences were obtained from PBMCs. The chain joins TRBV5-8 to TRBJ1-5; 7 bases in between match TRBD1. The CDR3 protein sequence reads: CASSVTGAPQHF. The DNA is TGTGCCAGCAGCGTTACAGGGGCGCCCCAGCATTTT.